Listed here is a single T cell receptor (beta chain). Its antigen is not identified. This sample is part of a study of T cell responses to AZD1222 COVID-19 vaccine. Assay: immunoSEQ multiplex PCR; the TCRdb copy retains only in-frame clones and omits some. In the table there are approximately 190,000 clones, around nine tenths of which are singletons. Study-wide findings and caveats: Unmutated regions of variants are reportedly targeted by nearly half of spike-specific TCRs. Seropositive status at baseline applied to only five to seven AZD1222 recipients.

This receptor was obtained from an adult who received the MenACWY meningococcal vaccine as a control. Specimen: peripheral blood, collected 28 days after the second dose of the MenACWY control vaccine.

The CDR3 sequence: CASSSQTGFQPQHF. Written as DNA, the CDR3 is TGTGCCAGCAGCTCCCAGACAGGGTTTCAGCCCCAGCATTTT. This chain uses TRBV7-8 with TRBJ1-5; 7 bases are shared with TRBD1. Trimming removed 4 bases from V and 6 bases from J; junction bases left unmatched: 6. Per germline, CDR1 SGHVS and CDR2 FQNEAQ. This CDR3 is 14 amino acids long.